This TCR beta chain derives from a study of blood T cells in healthy people across ages. Whole-study context: Template switching retrieved approximately one barcoded beta molecule for each two T cells.

Primed by a sample-barcoded 5' primer and a J-beta primer mix, a second PCR proceeded for 7 to 11 cycles. TCRdb independently ran MiXCR on the 5' RACE reads; one entry per CDR3 protein. Of roughly 1.5 million distinct CDR3 sequences listed, 35% to 45% were seen once; the top ten hold less than 5%. The CDR3 sequence is 17 residues long. J gave up 2 bases and V 4 bases, and 11 bases lay outside the gene matches. CDR1 is LGHDT, CDR2 YNNKEL, per germline (reference sequence). This chain uses TRBV3-1 with TRBJ2-5; TRBD2 agrees at 9 bases. Sequencing was performed on blood. This clonotype was obtained from a woman between 18 and 30 years old in good health. The DNA of the CDR3 is TGTGCCAGCAGCCCGTACGGGACTAGCAGCTCGCAAGAGACCCAGTACTTC. Translated, it gives CASSPYGTSSSQETQYF.